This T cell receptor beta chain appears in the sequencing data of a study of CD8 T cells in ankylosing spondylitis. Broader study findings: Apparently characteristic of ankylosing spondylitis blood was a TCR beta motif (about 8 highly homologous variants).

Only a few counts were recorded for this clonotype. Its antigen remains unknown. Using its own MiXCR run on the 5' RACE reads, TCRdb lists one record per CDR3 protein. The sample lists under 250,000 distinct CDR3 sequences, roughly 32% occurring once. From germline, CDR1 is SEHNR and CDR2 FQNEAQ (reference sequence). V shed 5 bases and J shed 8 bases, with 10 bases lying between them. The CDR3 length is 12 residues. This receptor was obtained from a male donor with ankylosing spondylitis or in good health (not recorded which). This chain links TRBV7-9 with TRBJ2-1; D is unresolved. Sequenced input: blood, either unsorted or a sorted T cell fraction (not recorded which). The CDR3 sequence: CASSQVPHEQFF. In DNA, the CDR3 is TGTGCCAGCAGCCAAGTCCCCCATGAGCAGTTCTTC.